This entry features one TCR beta chain sequence. The antigen remains undetermined. An end of the junction does not agree with germline; a read error may underlie this. TCRdb called the 5' RACE reads again in MiXCR, with one record for every CDR3 protein. The data contain about 220,000 distinct CDR3 sequences, roughly 6.6% of them singletons. The record originates from a study of CD8 T cells in ankylosing spondylitis. This CDR3 has 15 residues. The germline V gene encodes CDR1 SEHNR and CDR2 FQNEAQ (reference sequence). Overall study results and limits: Seemingly characteristic of ankylosing spondylitis blood was a TCR beta motif consisting of fewer than 10 highly homologous variants.

The V gene is TRBV7-9, the J gene TRBJ2-7; D is tentatively TRBD1 or TRBD2 (5 bases each). This clonotype originated in a male donor with ankylosing spondylitis. The sequencing sample was made of blood, either unsorted or a sorted T cell fraction (not recorded which). This chain's CDR3 is CASSLGGTAVYGQYF. CDR3 sequence (DNA): TGTGCCAGCAGCTTAGGGGGGACGGCAGTTTACGGGCAGTACTTC.